This record looks at one T cell receptor beta chain sequence and its context. The target antigen is unknown. The length of the CDR3 is 17 residues. Trimming cost V 10 bases and J 3 bases, with 24 bases left between them. Per the germline V gene, CDR1 is SNHLY and CDR2 is FYNNEI. This record belongs to a study of Tregs in tolerant kidney transplant recipients. Study-wide background: An approximately 3-day belatacept mixed lymphocyte reaction, sometimes plus 5-day graft donor restimulation, preceded CD4+CD25+CD127- sorting. Sorting used antibodies to exclude donor cells.

Some clones are missing from TCRdb's copy, which holds only in-frame ones; the method was immunoSEQ multiplex PCR. The sample yields approximately 45,000 clones, less than 97% seen once. The source material was Tregs from blood cultured with allogeneic cells. This rearrangement joins TRBV2 to TRBJ1-4, with D possibly being TRBD1 (6 bases). The clonotype originates from a human donor in good health. The CDR3 region has the DNA TGTGCCACCCTTCTTCCCCCCCAGGGGTTGGCTAATGAAAAACTGTTTTTT. This codes for CATLLPPQGLANEKLFF.